The present T cell receptor (beta chain) was sequenced within a study of CD8 T cells in ankylosing spondylitis. Using its own MiXCR run on the 5' RACE reads, TCRdb lists one record per CDR3 protein. The sample has some 200,000 distinct CDR3 sequences; around 13% are singletons. As concerns this clonotype: Antigen unknown.

The CDR3 spans 16 residues. The germline CDR1 and CDR2 sequences are KGHSH and LQKENI. The trim removed 2 bases at V and 5 bases at J, leaving 4 bases unmatched. Study-wide findings and caveats: Disease-linked clones reportedly showed significant enrichment in matched ankylosing spondylitis synovial fluid.

This receptor was taken from a male donor with ankylosing spondylitis or in good health (not recorded which). The V call is TRBV18, the J call TRBJ2-1; 12 bases fit TRBD2. Sequenced: blood, either unsorted or a sorted T cell fraction (not recorded which). The CDR3 DNA follows: TGTGCCAGCTCACCAACGACTAGCGGGAGCCACAATGAGCAGTTCTTC. It translates to CASSPTTSGSHNEQFF.